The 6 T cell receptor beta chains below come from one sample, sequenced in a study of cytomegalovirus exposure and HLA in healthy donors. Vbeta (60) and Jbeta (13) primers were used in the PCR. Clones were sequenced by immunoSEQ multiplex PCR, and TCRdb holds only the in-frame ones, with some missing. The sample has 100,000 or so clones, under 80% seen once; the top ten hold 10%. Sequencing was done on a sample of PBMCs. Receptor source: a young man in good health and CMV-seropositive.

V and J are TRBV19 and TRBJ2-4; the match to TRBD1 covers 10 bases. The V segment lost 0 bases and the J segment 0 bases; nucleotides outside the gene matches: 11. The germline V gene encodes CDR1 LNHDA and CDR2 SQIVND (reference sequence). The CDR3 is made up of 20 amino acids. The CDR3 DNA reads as TGTGCCAGTAGTATAGACCGGGACAGGGGTATGCCTTTAGCCAAAAACATTCAGTACTTC. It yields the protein CASSIDRDRGMPLAKNIQYF. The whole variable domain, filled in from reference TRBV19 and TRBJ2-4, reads DGGITQSPKYLFRKEGQNVTLSCEQNLNHDAMYWYRQDPGQGLRLIYYSQIVNDFQKGDIAEGYSVSREKKESFPLTVTSAQKNPTAFYLCASSIDRDRGMPLAKNIQYFGAGTRLSVL.

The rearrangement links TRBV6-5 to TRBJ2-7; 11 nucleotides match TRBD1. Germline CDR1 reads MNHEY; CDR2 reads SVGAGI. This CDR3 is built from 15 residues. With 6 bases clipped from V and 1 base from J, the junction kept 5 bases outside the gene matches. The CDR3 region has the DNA TGTGCCAGCAGCGGACAGGGGGCGCGATCCTACGAGCAGTACTTC. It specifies CASSGQGARSYEQYF.

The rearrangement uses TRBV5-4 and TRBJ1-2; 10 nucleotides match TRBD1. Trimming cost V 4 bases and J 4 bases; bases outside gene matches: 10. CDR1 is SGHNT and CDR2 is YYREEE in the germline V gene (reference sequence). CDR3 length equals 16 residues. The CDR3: CASSPGGGQGSYGYTF. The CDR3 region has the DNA TGTGCCAGCAGCCCTGGGGGGGGACAGGGGAGCTATGGCTACACCTTC. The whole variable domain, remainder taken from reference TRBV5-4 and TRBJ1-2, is ETGVTQSPTHLIKTRGQQVTLRCSSQSGHNTVSWYQQALGQGPQFIFQYYREEENGRGNFPPRFSGLQFPNYSSELNVNALELDDSALYLCASSPGGGQGSYGYTFGSGTRLTVV.

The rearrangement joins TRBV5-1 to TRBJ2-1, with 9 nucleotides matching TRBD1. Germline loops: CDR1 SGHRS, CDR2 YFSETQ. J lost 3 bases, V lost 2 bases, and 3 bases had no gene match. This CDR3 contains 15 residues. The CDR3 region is CASSFGQGNYNEQFF. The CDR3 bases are TGCGCCAGCAGCTTTGGACAGGGGAACTACAATGAGCAGTTCTTC.

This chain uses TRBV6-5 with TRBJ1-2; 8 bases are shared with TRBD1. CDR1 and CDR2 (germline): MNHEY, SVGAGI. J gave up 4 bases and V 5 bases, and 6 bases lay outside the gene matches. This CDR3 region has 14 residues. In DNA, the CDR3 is TGTGCCAGCAGTGGAGCAGGGGGCTTCTATGGCTACACCTTC. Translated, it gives CASSGAGGFYGYTF.

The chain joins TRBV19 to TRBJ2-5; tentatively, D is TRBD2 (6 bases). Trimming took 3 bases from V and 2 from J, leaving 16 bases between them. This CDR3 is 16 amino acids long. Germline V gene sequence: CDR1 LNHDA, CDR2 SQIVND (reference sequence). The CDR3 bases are TGTGCCAGTAGTATGAGGGTAGGAGGGGTTCAAGAGACCCAGTACTTC. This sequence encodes CASSMRVGGVQETQYF.